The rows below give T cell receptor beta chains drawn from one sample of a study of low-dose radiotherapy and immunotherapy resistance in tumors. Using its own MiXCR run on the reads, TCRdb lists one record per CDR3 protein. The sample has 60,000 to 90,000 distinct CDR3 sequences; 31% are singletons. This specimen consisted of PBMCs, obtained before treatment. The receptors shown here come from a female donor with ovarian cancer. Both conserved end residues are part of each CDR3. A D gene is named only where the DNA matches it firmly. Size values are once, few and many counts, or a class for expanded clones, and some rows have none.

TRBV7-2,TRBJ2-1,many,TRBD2,TGTGCCAGCAGCGCCCGGACTAGCGGGAGTCGGGTTGAGCAGTTCTTC,CASSARTSGSRVEQFF
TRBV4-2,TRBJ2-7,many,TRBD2,TGTGCCAGCAGCCAAACCGGGACTATCTCCTACGAGCAGTACTTC,CASSQTGTISYEQYF
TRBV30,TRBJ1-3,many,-,TGTGCCTGGAGTGAAGGGGACACCATATATTTT,CAWSEGDTIYF
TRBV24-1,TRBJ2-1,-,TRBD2,TGTGCCACCAGTGAAGGGACTAGCACTGGCCATGAGCAGTTCTTC,CATSEGTSTGHEQFF
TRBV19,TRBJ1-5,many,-,TGTGCCAGTAGTCCTTGGGCGAGACAGTTGGGAAATCAGCCCCAGCATTTT,CASSPWARQLGNQPQHF
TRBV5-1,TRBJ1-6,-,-,TGCGCCAGCAGCTTGAGCGGGCCGTATAATTCACCCCTCCACTTT,CASSLSGPYNSPLHF
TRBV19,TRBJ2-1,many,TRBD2,TGTGCCAGTAGTATTCTAACGGGGGGGGGCAATGAGCAGTTCTTC,CASSILTGGGNEQFF
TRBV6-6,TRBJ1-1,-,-,TGTGCCAGCAGACCAACCCAGCCAGGGAGGAGCACTGAAGCTTTCTTT,CASRPTQPGRSTEAFF
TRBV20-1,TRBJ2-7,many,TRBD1,TGCAGTGCTAGAGTCAAACCGGGACAGGGAAGATCCTACGAGCAGTACTTC,CSARVKPGQGRSYEQYF
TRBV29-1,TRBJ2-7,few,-,TGCAGCGTTGAAGTGCGGCAGGGGAACGAGCAGTACTTC,CSVEVRQGNEQYF
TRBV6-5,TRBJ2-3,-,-,TGTGCCAGCAGTCAGAACTCAGATACGCAGTATTTT,CASSQNSDTQYF
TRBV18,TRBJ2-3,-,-,TGTGCCAGCTCACAGAACGCGGCTAGCACAGATACGCAGTATTTT,CASSQNAASTDTQYF
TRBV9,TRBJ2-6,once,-,TGTGCCAGCAGCGTAGGCGGCTCTGGGGCCAACGTCCTGACTTTC,CASSVGGSGANVLTF
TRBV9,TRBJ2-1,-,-,TGTGCCAGCAGCCGGAATCCGAATTGGAATGAGCAGTTCTTC,CASSRNPNWNEQFF
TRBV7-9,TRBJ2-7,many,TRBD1,TGTGCCAGCAGCTGGGGGACAGGGAAGGCGTCCTACGAGCAGTACTTC,CASSWGTGKASYEQYF
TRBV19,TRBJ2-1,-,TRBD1,TGTGCCAGTAGTCCGACGTCGGGACAGGGATTCAATGAGCAGTTCTTC,CASSPTSGQGFNEQFF
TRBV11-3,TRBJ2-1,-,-,TGTGCCAGCAGCTCGGGGCGTTACAATGAGCAGTTCTTC,CASSSGRYNEQFF
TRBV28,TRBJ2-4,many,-,TGTGCCAGCAGTTTACCCGGCGTTTTAGCCAAAAACATTCAGTACTTC,CASSLPGVLAKNIQYF
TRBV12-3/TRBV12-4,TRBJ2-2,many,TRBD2,TGTGCCAGCACCCGGACTAGCGGAACGAACACCGGGGAGCTGTTTTTT,CASTRTSGTNTGELFF
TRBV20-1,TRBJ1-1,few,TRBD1,TGCAGTGCCCCCCAGAGGGGGCTCAACACTGAAGCTTTCTTT,CSAPQRGLNTEAFF
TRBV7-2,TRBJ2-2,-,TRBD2,TGTGCCAGCAGCCCCACTTCACGGGGGGCCGGGGAGCTGTTTTTT,CASSPTSRGAGELFF
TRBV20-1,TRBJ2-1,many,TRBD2,TGCAGTGCAAGGAGCCACGGGACTAGCGGGTACTCCTACAATGAGCAGTTCTTC,CSARSHGTSGYSYNEQFF
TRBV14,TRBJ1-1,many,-,TGTGCCAGCAGCCGAGCCCGTTGGAACACTGAAGCTTTCTTT,CASSRARWNTEAFF
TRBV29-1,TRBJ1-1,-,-,TGCAGCGTTGATGGTTTGGGGGGAGGTACTGAAGCTTTCTTT,CSVDGLGGGTEAFF
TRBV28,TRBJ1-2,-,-,TGTGCCAGCAGTTTAGGGGGCTCGAACTATGGCTACACCTTC,CASSLGGSNYGYTF